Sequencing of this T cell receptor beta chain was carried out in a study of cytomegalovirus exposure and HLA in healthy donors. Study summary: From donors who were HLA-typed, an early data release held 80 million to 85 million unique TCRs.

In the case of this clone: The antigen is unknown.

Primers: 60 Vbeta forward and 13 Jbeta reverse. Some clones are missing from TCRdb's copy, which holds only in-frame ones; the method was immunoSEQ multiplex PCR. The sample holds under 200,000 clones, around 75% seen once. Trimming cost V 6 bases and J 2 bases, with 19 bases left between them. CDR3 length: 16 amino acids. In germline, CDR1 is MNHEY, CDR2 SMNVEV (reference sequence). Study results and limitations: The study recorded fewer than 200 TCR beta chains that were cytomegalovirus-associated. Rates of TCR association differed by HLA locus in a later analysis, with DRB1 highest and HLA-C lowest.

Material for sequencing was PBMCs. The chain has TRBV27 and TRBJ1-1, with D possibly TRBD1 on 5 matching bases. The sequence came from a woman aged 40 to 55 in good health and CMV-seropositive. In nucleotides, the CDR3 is TGTGCCAGCAGCTCCTTACTCCGGGGGATCAACACTGAAGCTTTCTTT. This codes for CASSSLLRGINTEAFF.